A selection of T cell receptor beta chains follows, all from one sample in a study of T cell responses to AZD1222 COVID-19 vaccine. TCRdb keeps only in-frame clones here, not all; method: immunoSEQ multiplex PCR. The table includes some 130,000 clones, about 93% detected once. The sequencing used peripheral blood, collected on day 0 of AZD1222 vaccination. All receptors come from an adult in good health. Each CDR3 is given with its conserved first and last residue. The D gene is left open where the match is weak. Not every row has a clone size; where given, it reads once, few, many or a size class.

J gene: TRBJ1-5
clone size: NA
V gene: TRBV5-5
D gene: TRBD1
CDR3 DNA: TGTGCCAGCAGCTTTTCCGGGACAGGGATCCAGCCCCAGCATTTT
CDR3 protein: CASSFSGTGIQPQHF

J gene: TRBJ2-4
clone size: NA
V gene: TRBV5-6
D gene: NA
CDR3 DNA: TGTGCCAGCACCTCGAGGGTAGGCAAAAACATTCAGTACTTC
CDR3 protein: CASTSRVGKNIQYF

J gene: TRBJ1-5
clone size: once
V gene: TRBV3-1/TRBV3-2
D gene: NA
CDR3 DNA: TGTGCCAGCAGCCAAGGGGCAGCCTCTCAGCCCCAGCATTTT
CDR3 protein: CASSQGAASQPQHF

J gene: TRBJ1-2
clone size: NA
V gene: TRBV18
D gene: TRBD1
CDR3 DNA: TGTGCCAGCTCACTTACCGCCGGGACAGGGACTTATGGCTACACCTTC
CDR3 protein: CASSLTAGTGTYGYTF

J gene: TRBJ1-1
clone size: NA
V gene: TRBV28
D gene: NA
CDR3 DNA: TGTGCCAGCAGTCTAAGGGCGTGGACTGAAGCTTTCTTT
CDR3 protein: CASSLRAWTEAFF

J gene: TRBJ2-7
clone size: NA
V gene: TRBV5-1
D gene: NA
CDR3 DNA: TGCGCCAGCCAGACAGGGAGGGGAACCTACGAGCAGTACTTC
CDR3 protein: CASQTGRGTYEQYF

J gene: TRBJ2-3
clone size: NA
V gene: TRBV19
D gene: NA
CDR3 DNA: TGTGCCAGTAGTATCGGGACACGGGGGGTGCATACGCAGTATTTT
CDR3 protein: CASSIGTRGVHTQYF

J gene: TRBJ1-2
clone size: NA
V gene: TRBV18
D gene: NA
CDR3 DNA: TGTGCCAGCTCACCATCCTCTCAGGTCGGGACCGGCGTTAGTGGCTACACCTTC
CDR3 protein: CASSPSSQVGTGVSGYTF

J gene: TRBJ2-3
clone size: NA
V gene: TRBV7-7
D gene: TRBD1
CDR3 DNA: TGTGCTAGCAGCCTCGGGACAGGGATAGCAGATACGCAGTATTTT
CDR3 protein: CASSLGTGIADTQYF

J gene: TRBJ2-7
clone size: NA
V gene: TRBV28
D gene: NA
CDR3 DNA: TGTGCCAGCAGTTTGGCCTACGAGCAGTACTTC
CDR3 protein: CASSLAYEQYF

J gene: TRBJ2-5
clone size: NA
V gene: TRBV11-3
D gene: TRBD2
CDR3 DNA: TGTGCCAGCAGCTCTGTACTAGCGGAGAATCAAGAGACCCAGTACTTC
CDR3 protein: CASSSVLAENQETQYF

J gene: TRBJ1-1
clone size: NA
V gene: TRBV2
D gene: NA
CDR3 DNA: TGTGCCAGCAGGTACACAGGGTACACTGAAGCTTTCTTT
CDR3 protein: CASRYTGYTEAFF

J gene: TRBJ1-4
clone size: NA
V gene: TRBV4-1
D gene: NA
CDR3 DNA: TGCGCCAGCAGCCAAGGACGAGTAGGAATAACTAATGAAAAACTGTTTTTT
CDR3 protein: CASSQGRVGITNEKLFF

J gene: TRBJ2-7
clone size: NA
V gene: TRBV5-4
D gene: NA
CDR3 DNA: TGTGCCAGCAGCGAAGGGATCATCCGCTCCTACGAGCAGTACTTC
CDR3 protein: CASSEGIIRSYEQYF

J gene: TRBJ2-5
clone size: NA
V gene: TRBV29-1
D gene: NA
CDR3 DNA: TGCAGCGTAGCCGGGCGGCTGATCCAAGAGACCCAGTACTTC
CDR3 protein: CSVAGRLIQETQYF

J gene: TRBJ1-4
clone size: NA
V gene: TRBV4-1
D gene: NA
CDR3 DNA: TGCGCCAGCAGCCAAGCTCCCGGGACGGATAATGAAAAACTGTTTTTT
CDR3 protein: CASSQAPGTDNEKLFF

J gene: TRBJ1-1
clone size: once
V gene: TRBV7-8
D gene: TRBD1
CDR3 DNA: TGTGCCAGCAGCTCGAGCCGGGACAGGGTCACTGAAGCTTTCTTT
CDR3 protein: CASSSSRDRVTEAFF

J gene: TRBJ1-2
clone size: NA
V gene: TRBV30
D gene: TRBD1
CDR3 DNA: TGTGCCTGGAGCCTAGACAGGGGGGCGGAGGACTATGGCTACACCTTC
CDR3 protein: CAWSLDRGAEDYGYTF